The rows below give T cell receptor beta chains drawn from one sample of a study of T-cell reconstitution after alpha-beta-depleted transplantation in children. Via MiXCR, TCRdb re-called the PCR reads, giving one row per CDR3 protein. The table records approximately 110,000 distinct CDR3 sequences, roughly 23% of them present only once. Sequencing was performed on PBMCs, mostly from graft donor cells, taken 180 days after TCRalphabeta/CD19-depleted stem cell transplant. All receptors derive from a male patient between 2 and 10 years old who had a stem cell transplant for chronic granulomatous disease, so the T cells may come from the graft donor. Each CDR3 is given without its conserved first and last residue.

TRBJ2-5 12 TRBV12-3/TRBV12-4 ASTLRSDQETQY
TRBJ2-7 11 TRBV20-1 SARYGTAYEQY
TRBJ1-4 14 TRBV12-3/TRBV12-4 ASSLDLQGGVEKLF
TRBJ1-2 11 TRBV27 ASSYGTREAYT
TRBJ2-1 14 TRBV4-3 ASSQKDRSSYNEQF
TRBJ2-3 12 TRBV6-5 ASSSGPPRDTQY
TRBJ2-3 14 TRBV29-1 SGGLGGPGPTDTQY
TRBJ2-7 13 TRBV12-3/TRBV12-4 ASSPGLAGVYEQY
TRBJ2-1 11 TRBV5-1 ASSLRSYDEQF
TRBJ2-7 13 TRBV3-1 ASSWGLSVTYEQY
TRBJ1-6 12 TRBV12-3/TRBV12-4 ASSRLQGRSPLH
TRBJ2-2 12 TRBV7-3 ASSLAGDPGELF
TRBJ2-1 9 TRBV20-1 SAPVGARQF
TRBJ2-4 13 TRBV20-1 SAPSRDSEGNIQY
TRBJ2-1 12 TRBV7-9 ASSPGEGSHEQF
TRBJ2-1 13 TRBV5-1 ASSLATSGGNEQF
TRBJ2-4 11 TRBV20-1 SAKFDREHIQY